These 14 T cell receptor beta chains came from one sample sequenced in a study of cytomegalovirus exposure and HLA in healthy donors. 60 Vbeta and 13 Jbeta primers were used in PCR. Data came from immunoSEQ multiplex PCR; TCRdb stores just in-frame clones and leaves some out. This sample has 150,000 to 200,000 clones, with 76% found just once. The sample taken for sequencing was PBMCs. All receptors come from a male donor in good health and CMV-seronegative.

In its sample, this clone was seen a few times. The rearrangement uses TRBV4-1 and TRBJ2-7, with 12 bases lining up with TRBD1. CDR3 size: 17 residues. Losses at the gene ends were 3 bases for V and 5 bases for J; bases not matched to a gene: 11. CDR1 is MGHRA, CDR2 YSYEKL, per germline. The CDR3, as DNA: TGCGCCAGCAGCCACCTCCCACCGGGACAGGGGGCAAACGAGCAGTACTTC. It yields the protein CASSHLPPGQGANEQYF.

The chain recombines TRBV5-4 with TRBJ2-6, with D perhaps matching TRBD1 (6 bases). The V end was cut by 4 bases, the J end by 2 bases, with 16 bases between. The CDR3 is 17 residues long. Germline CDR1 SGHNT, CDR2 YYREEE (reference sequence). CDR3 nucleotide sequence: TGTGCCAGCAGCCCCCGAGGGGGAAGCACTGGGGCCAACGTCCTGACTTTC. Translation gives CASSPRGGSTGANVLTF. Variable domain in full (rest from reference TRBV5-4 and TRBJ2-6): ETGVTQSPTHLIKTRGQQVTLRCSSQSGHNTVSWYQQALGQGPQFIFQYYREEENGRGNFPPRFSGLQFPNYSSELNVNALELDDSALYLCASSPRGGSTGANVLTFGAGSRLTVL.

The chain recombines TRBV6-5 with TRBJ2-5; 10 bases map to TRBD2. Trimming took 5 bases from V and 7 from J; bases not matched to a gene: 10. Looked up from germline, CDR1 is MNHEY and CDR2 is SVGAGI. The length of the CDR3 is 15 residues. The CDR3 region is CASSRDSGTSVTQYF. The CDR3 DNA is TGTGCCAGCAGTCGAGACTCCGGGACTAGCGTGACCCAGTACTTC.

The rearrangement joins TRBV15 to TRBJ2-7, with 7 bases matching TRBD1. Germline V gene sequence: CDR1 LNHNV, CDR2 YYDKDF (reference sequence). The CDR3 runs to 16 residues. Trimming at V came to 0 bases and at J to 1 base, leaving 6 bases not matched to a gene. CDR3 region: CATSRDTGVGSYEQYF. In DNA, the CDR3 is TGTGCCACCAGCAGAGATACAGGGGTTGGGTCCTACGAGCAGTACTTC.

The chain joins TRBV5-4 to TRBJ2-7; maybe TRBD1 (5 bases). CDR3 length: 16 residues. The V and J ends lost 0 bases and 7 bases respectively, with 20 bases between them. Per the germline V gene, CDR1 is SGHNT and CDR2 is YYREEE (reference sequence). CDR3 coding DNA: TGTGCCAGCAGCTTGGGAGGTCTAGGGGCTACCGGAGAGCAGTACTTC. Translation gives CASSLGGLGATGEQYF.

The V gene is TRBV27, the J gene TRBJ2-3, with 8 bases matching TRBD1. The CDR3 runs to 15 residues. V shed 5 bases and J 1 base; nucleotides not matched to a gene: 5. Per germline, CDR1 MNHEY and CDR2 SMNVEV (reference sequence). DNA for the CDR3: TGTGCCAGCAGTCCGACAGGGGAAGGCACAGATACGCAGTATTTT. Its protein product is CASSPTGEGTDTQYF.

V usage is TRBV5-8 and J usage is TRBJ2-7, with D possibly TRBD1 on 5 matching bases. CDR1 SGHTS and CDR2 YDEGEE come from the germline V gene. The CDR3 sequence is 11 residues long. V was pared by 2 bases and J by 9 bases, with 9 bases between. The CDR3 here is CASSLGVPQYF. The CDR3 DNA reads as TGTGCCAGCAGCTTAGGGGTCCCGCAGTACTTC.

The V gene is TRBV6-6, the J gene TRBJ1-1, with 12 bases lining up with TRBD1. CDR1 and CDR2 (germline): MNHNY, SVGAGI (reference sequence). The length of the CDR3 is 16 residues. Losses at the gene ends were 6 bases for V and 7 bases for J; bases not matched to a gene: 12. CDR3 nucleotide sequence: TGTGCCAGCAGCGTCCTTGGGACAGGGGGCCCTCTTGAAGCTTTCTTT. Protein product: CASSVLGTGGPLEAFF.

In its sample, this clone was seen a few times. The rearrangement links TRBV27 to TRBJ2-7, with TRBD2 matching 13 bases. The germline V gene has CDR1 MNHEY and CDR2 SMNVEV (reference sequence). CDR3 length: 13 residues. J gave up 5 bases and V 6 bases, and 1 base lay outside the gene matches. The CDR3 region has the DNA TGTGCCAGCAGACTAGCGGGAGGGGACGAGCAGTACTTC. Its translation is CASRLAGGDEQYF.

This clone occurred many times. The V call is TRBV7-8, the J call TRBJ1-1; 8 nucleotides align to TRBD1. The CDR3 is 18 residues long. Germline lookup yields CDR1 SGHVS and CDR2 FQNEAQ. After removal of 4 bases from V and 0 bases from J, the junction contained 13 bases not matched to a gene. CDR3 in amino acids: CASSSPGVRTGMNTEAFF. DNA of the CDR3: TGTGCCAGCAGCTCCCCTGGCGTGCGGACAGGGATGAACACTGAAGCTTTCTTT.

The chain is built from TRBV13 and TRBJ2-3; 7 nucleotides agree with TRBD1. This CDR3 has 16 amino acids. The J segment lost 2 bases and the V segment lost 5 bases, leaving 10 bases of the junction unmatched. Germline CDR1 reads PRHDT; CDR2 reads FYEKMQ (reference sequence). Here the CDR3 reads CASSRSGTAFTDTQYF. DNA for the CDR3: TGTGCCAGCAGCCGCTCCGGGACAGCTTTCACAGATACGCAGTATTTT.

Concerning this clone itself: The conserved final phenylalanine or tryptophan is absent from the CDR3, which likely points to a read error. The V gene is TRBV12-5, the J gene TRBJ2-7; 7 nucleotides line up with TRBD2. Germline assignment: CDR1 LGHNT and CDR2 FRNRAP. The trim removed 3 bases at V and 0 bases at J, leaving 8 bases unmatched. The CDR3 loop spans 16 amino acids. For the CDR3, the DNA is TGTGCTAGTGGTTTTCTAACAGCGGGGCCCTCCTACGAGCAGTACCTC. Its protein is CASGFLTAGPSYEQYL.

This chain joins TRBV7-3 and TRBJ2-3; D unclear. V was clipped by 2 bases and J by 4 bases, with 10 bases between them. There are 14 residues in the CDR3. Germline assignment: CDR1 SGHTA and CDR2 FQGTGA. CDR3: CASSLSGQSDTQYF. CDR3 bases: TGTGCCAGCAGCTTATCTGGGCAGTCAGATACGCAGTATTTT.

This chain joins TRBV4-1 and TRBJ2-1; D perhaps matches TRBD1 (7 bases). CDR3 length: 14 amino acids. The ends were cut back, 2 bases at V and 7 bases at J, with 12 bases in the middle. The V gene's germline CDR1 is MGHRA and CDR2 YSYEKL. The CDR3 loop is CASSQLQGRNEQFF. The CDR3 DNA reads TGCGCCAGCAGCCAACTACAGGGGAGGAATGAGCAGTTCTTC.